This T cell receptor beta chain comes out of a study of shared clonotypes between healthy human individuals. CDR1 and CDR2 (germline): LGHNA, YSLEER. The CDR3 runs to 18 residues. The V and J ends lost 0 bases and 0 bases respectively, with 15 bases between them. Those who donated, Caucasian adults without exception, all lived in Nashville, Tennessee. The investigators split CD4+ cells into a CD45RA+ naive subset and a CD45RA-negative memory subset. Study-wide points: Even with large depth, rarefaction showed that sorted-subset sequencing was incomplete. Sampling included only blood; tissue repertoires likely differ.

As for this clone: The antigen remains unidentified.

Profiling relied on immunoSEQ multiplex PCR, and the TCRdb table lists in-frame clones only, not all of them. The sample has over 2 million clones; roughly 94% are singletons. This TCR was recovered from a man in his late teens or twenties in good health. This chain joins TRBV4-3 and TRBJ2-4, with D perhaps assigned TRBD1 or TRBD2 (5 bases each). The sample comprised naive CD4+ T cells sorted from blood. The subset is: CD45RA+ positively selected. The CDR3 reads CASSQDTGAVLAKNIQYF. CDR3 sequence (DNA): TGCGCCAGCAGCCAAGATACCGGGGCGGTTCTAGCCAAAAACATTCAGTACTTC.